This T cell receptor beta chain is from a study of blood T cell repertoires in COVID-19. The wider study: T cells, B-cell-depleted T cells, or PBMCs supplied cDNA or gDNA.

Authors' data handling: Estimated nucleated cell counts came from reference gene primer amplification. Assay: immunoSEQ multiplex PCR; the TCRdb copy retains only in-frame clones and omits some. The V and J calls and clone size are taken from that table; D and trimming were inferred from the DNA. There are 130,000 to 150,000 clones in the sample; roughly 89% occur only once, and roughly 1.6% lies in the top ten. Germline V gene lookup returns CDR1 LGHDT and CDR2 YNNKEL (reference sequence). V dropped 11 bases and J dropped 9 bases, with 22 bases sitting between them. This CDR3 is 13 amino acids long.

The rearrangement joins TRBV3-1 (or the pseudogene TRBV3-2) to TRBJ2-5; no firm D call. This receptor was identified in a human donor in a cohort sampled during active COVID-19. The sample consisted of peripheral blood. The CDR3 here is CARQLTRLWAQYF. In DNA form, the CDR3 reads TGTGCCCGCCAATTGACGCGGCTGTGGGCCCAGTACTTC.